These 25 T cell receptor beta chains share one sample of origin, sequenced in a study of blood T cell repertoires in COVID-19. The table came from immunoSEQ multiplex PCR; TCRdb's copy has only in-frame clones and leaves some out. Among 95,000 to 150,000 clones listed, 85% were seen once. Input material: peripheral blood. The receptor set was obtained from an elderly man with active or convalescent COVID-19.

Here the CDR3 DNA reads TGTGCCAGCAGCTCGGAGGTTTCCCCTGGAGGAACGCAGTATTTT. As protein: CASSSEVSPGGTQYF. V usage is TRBV7-3 and J usage is TRBJ2-3, with a weak D call TRBD2 (5 bases). In germline, CDR1 is SGHTA, CDR2 FQGTGA. The CDR3 covers 15 residues. The V and J ends lost 4 bases and 9 bases respectively, with 20 bases between them. The whole variable domain, remainder taken from reference TRBV7-3 and TRBJ2-3, is GAGVSQTPSNKVTEKGKYVELRCDPISGHTALYWYRQSLGQGPEFLIYFQGTGAADDSGLPNDRFFAVRPEGSVSTLKIQRTERGDSAVYLCASSSEVSPGGTQYFGPGTRLTVL.

The rearrangement joins TRBV7-2 to TRBJ2-3; 8 bases are a match to TRBD2. J lost 0 bases, V lost 5 bases, and 7 bases had no gene match. CDR1 is SGHTA and CDR2 is FQGNSA in the germline V gene. The CDR3 length is 16 residues. DNA of the CDR3: TGTGCCAGCAGCATAAGTGGCGGGGGGAGCACAGATACGCAGTATTTT. Translating gives CASSISGGGSTDTQYF.

V usage is TRBV4-3 and J usage is TRBJ1-4; D gene unclear. Germline assignment: CDR1 LGHNA and CDR2 YSLEER. V was trimmed by 1 base and J by 0 bases, leaving 15 bases between them. The CDR3 sequence is 18 residues long. Here the CDR3 DNA reads TGCGCCAGCAGCCAAGGTCGGGTGGAAGATGCAACTAATGAAAAACTGTTTTTT. Encoded protein: CASSQGRVEDATNEKLFF.

This clone was counted a few times. V usage is TRBV16 and J usage is TRBJ2-1; 8 bases are a match to TRBD1. Germline CDR1 KGHSY, CDR2 FQNENV. J was trimmed by 7 bases and V by 4 bases; bases with no gene match: 6. This CDR3 spans 14 amino acids. CDR3 loop: CASSLGDRRNEQFF. CDR3 nucleotides: TGTGCCAGCAGCCTAGGGGACAGGAGAAATGAGCAGTTCTTC.

V gene TRBV11-1 combines with J gene TRBJ2-7; a weak D match, TRBD2 (6 bases). Between the trimmed V and J ends, which lost 3 bases and 1 base, there was a span of 13 bases. This CDR3 is built from 15 residues. CDR1 and CDR2 from the germline V gene are SGHAT and FQDESV (reference sequence). The CDR3 DNA sequence: TGTGCCAGCAGCTTGGGGGACTCACGTTCCTACGAGCAGTACTTC. Amino acids: CASSLGDSRSYEQYF. Complete variable domain (other parts from reference TRBV11-1 and TRBJ2-7): EAEVAQSPRYKITEKSQAVAFWCDPISGHATLYWYRQILGQGPELLVQFQDESVVDDSQLPKDRFSAERLKGVDSTLKIQPAELGDSAMYLCASSLGDSRSYEQYFGPGTRLTVT.

This sequence joins TRBV3-1 (or the pseudogene TRBV3-2) and TRBJ1-1; D is uncertain. V lost 0 bases and J lost 7, with 15 bases in between. CDR1 and CDR2 from the germline V gene are LGHDT and YNNKEL (reference sequence). The CDR3 runs 15 residues. CDR3 coding DNA: TGTGCCAGCAGCCAAGATCTGGGGAGAAAGGGTGAAGCTTTCTTT. Translated: CASSQDLGRKGEAFF.

J is TRBJ2-3 and V is TRBV7-3; no firm D call. The CDR3 is made up of 14 amino acids. V lost 5 bases and J 0 bases, leaving 9 bases between the germline ends. Germline CDR1 is SGHTA and CDR2 is FQGTGA. CDR3: CASSPLSSTDTQYF. In nucleotides, the CDR3 is TGTGCCAGCAGCCCACTGTCTAGCACAGATACGCAGTATTTT. The full variable domain, completed using reference TRBV7-3 and TRBJ2-3, is GAGVSQTPSNKVTEKGKYVELRCDPISGHTALYWYRQSLGQGPEFLIYFQGTGAADDSGLPNDRFFAVRPEGSVSTLKIQRTERGDSAVYLCASSPLSSTDTQYFGPGTRLTVL.

There are a few counts of this clone. This rearrangement joins TRBV9 to TRBJ2-3; possible D gene TRBD2, 5 bases. With 6 bases removed from V and 4 bases from J, the gap between germline ends came to 15 bases. The CDR3 spans 14 residues. CDR1 and CDR2 from the germline V gene are SGDLS and YYNGEE. The CDR3 nucleotides are TGTGCCAGCAACATCGAGGGAGTTGCAGATACGCAGTATTTT. It specifies CASNIEGVADTQYF.

This sequence joins TRBV28 and TRBJ1-6; TRBD1 agrees at 7 bases. Trimming removed 7 bases from V and 9 bases from J; junction bases left unmatched: 12. CDR1 is MDHEN, CDR2 SYDVKM, per germline. The CDR3 totals 15 residues. CDR3 amino acids: CASTLRQGGGSPLHF. In nucleotides, the CDR3 is TGTGCCAGCACCCTAAGACAGGGTGGGGGTTCACCCCTCCACTTT.

The chain links TRBV2 to TRBJ2-3; D is undetermined. CDR3 length: 15 residues. CDR1 is SNHLY and CDR2 is FYNNEI in the germline V gene. Trimming removed 2 bases at V and 2 bases at J, with 11 bases between. CDR3 protein: CASSELTVDTDTQYF. The DNA of the CDR3 is TGTGCCAGCAGTGAACTCACAGTAGACACAGATACGCAGTATTTT.

V is TRBV3-1 (or the pseudogene TRBV3-2) and J is TRBJ2-2, with D perhaps matching TRBD2 (5 bases). This CDR3 contains 12 residues. CDR1 and CDR2 (germline): LGHDT, YNNKEL (reference sequence). The CDR3 sequence: CGSLGKGGELFF. Here the CDR3 DNA reads TGTGGCTCACTAGGGAAGGGCGGGGAGCTGTTTTTT.

This sequence joins TRBV18 and TRBJ1-2, with a tentative D call TRBD1 (6 bases). CDR3 length: 13 amino acids. Trimming left V 7 bases short and J 8 bases short, with 17 bases between. Germline V lookup: CDR1 KGHSH, CDR2 LQKENI. For the CDR3, the DNA is TGTGCCAGCTTCAACCAGCAGGGGTCGGGCTACACCTTC. This gives the protein CASFNQQGSGYTF.

This chain joins TRBV19 and TRBJ1-2, with TRBD1 identical over 8 bases. In germline, CDR1 is LNHDA, CDR2 SQIVND (reference sequence). The V segment lost 5 bases and the J segment 2 bases; nucleotides outside the gene matches: 4. The CDR3 loop spans 14 amino acids. CDR3 residues: CASSEDRENYGYTF. Written as DNA, the CDR3 is TGTGCCAGTAGTGAGGACAGGGAAAACTATGGCTACACCTTC.

The rearrangement uses TRBV25-1 and TRBJ2-1; 14 bases map to TRBD2. This CDR3 has 15 amino acids. Losses at the gene ends were 3 bases for V and 9 bases for J; bases not matched to a gene: 4. Germline V gene lookup returns CDR1 MGHDK and CDR2 SYGVNS. This CDR3 is CASSETSGRAGEQFF. CDR3 DNA: TGTGCCAGCAGTGAGACTAGCGGGAGGGCCGGTGAGCAGTTCTTC.

The genes are TRBV19 and TRBJ1-5; D unresolved. Germline V gene lookup returns CDR1 LNHDA and CDR2 SQIVND (reference sequence). V shed 3 bases and J shed 9 bases, with 9 bases lying between them. There are 12 residues in the CDR3. The CDR3 loop is CASSMELGPQHF. DNA for the CDR3: TGTGCCAGTAGTATGGAGTTGGGGCCCCAGCATTTT.

The J gene is TRBJ1-5, the V gene TRBV19; D is unresolved. Germline V gives CDR1 LNHDA, CDR2 SQIVND (reference sequence). This CDR3 region has 12 residues. V lost 8 bases to trimming and J lost 5 bases, with 10 bases between them. DNA for the CDR3: TGTGCCAGTCGTGACAACCATCAGCCCCAGCATTTT. It specifies CASRDNHQPQHF.

The chain uses TRBV5-6 and TRBJ1-2, with 10 bases identical to TRBD1. The germline V gene has CDR1 SGHDT and CDR2 YYEEEE. Trimming removed 1 base from V and 4 bases from J; junction bases left unmatched: 7. The CDR3 length is 16 residues. As DNA, the CDR3 is TGTGCCAGCAGCTTGTGGGGGACAGGGGATAGCTATGGCTACACCTTC. Its translation is CASSLWGTGDSYGYTF.

The chain uses TRBV28 and TRBJ2-7; TRBD1 matches 10 bases. V was clipped by 8 bases and J by 2 bases; unmatched bases: 6. Germline CDR1 reads MDHEN; CDR2 reads SYDVKM. The CDR3 is made up of 14 amino acids. CDR3 sequence (DNA): TGTGCCAGCTATGGACAGGGGGACCCCTACGAGCAGTACTTC. Its protein is CASYGQGDPYEQYF. The variable domain in full, with the rest retrieved from reference TRBV28 and TRBJ2-7, is DVKVTQSSRYLVKRTGEKVFLECVQDMDHENMFWYRQDPGLGLRLIYFSYDVKMKEKGDIPEGYSVSREKKERFSLILESASTNQTSMYLCASYGQGDPYEQYFGPGTRLTVT.

This chain connects TRBV5-4 to TRBJ2-7; the match to TRBD2 covers 14 bases. Looked up from germline, CDR1 is SGHNT and CDR2 is YYREEE (reference sequence). Unmatched junction bases numbered 5, after V lost 3 bases and J lost 6 bases. This CDR3 region has 15 residues. The DNA for the CDR3 is TGTGCCAGCAGCTGGGGACTAGCGGGAGCGGGCGAGCAGTACTTC. It specifies CASSWGLAGAGEQYF.

This chain connects TRBV15 to TRBJ1-3; D is undetermined. V shed 5 bases and J shed 4 bases, with 9 bases lying between them. Germline CDR1 is LNHNV and CDR2 is YYDKDF (reference sequence). The CDR3 loop spans 13 amino acids. Here the CDR3 DNA reads TGTGCCACCAGCCTCCGAGGGGGAAACACCATATATTTT. Translation gives CATSLRGGNTIYF.

The rearrangement links TRBV4-2 to TRBJ1-1, with TRBD1 matching over 7 bases. CDR1 is LGHNA, CDR2 YNFKEQ, per germline. V shed 2 bases and J 8 bases; nucleotides not matched to a gene: 8. This CDR3 is built from 14 residues. CDR3 DNA: TGTGCCAGCAGCCAAAGACAGGGTGAAATGGAAGCTTTCTTT. Its protein product is CASSQRQGEMEAFF.

This clone is a singleton in its sample. This rearrangement joins TRBV5-1 to TRBJ2-1; D call uncertain. V was shortened by 6 bases and J by 10 bases, with 11 bases between the two germline ends. In germline, CDR1 is SGHRS, CDR2 YFSETQ. This CDR3 spans 11 amino acids. CDR3 nucleotide sequence: TGCGCCAGCAAACTCGGTCCGGAGCAGTTCTTC. Translated: CASKLGPEQFF.

This clone has more than one count but fewer than ten. This chain uses TRBV18 with TRBJ2-1; D possibly corresponds to TRBD1 (5 bases). This CDR3 spans 18 amino acids. The ends were cut back, 2 bases at V and 3 bases at J, with 20 bases in the middle. Germline V gene lookup returns CDR1 KGHSH and CDR2 LQKENI. In DNA form, the CDR3 reads TGTGCCAGCTCACCAACAAGGGGCCCCGAACTTATCTACAATGAGCAGTTCTTC. It specifies CASSPTRGPELIYNEQFF. The full variable domain, rest sourced from reference TRBV18 and TRBJ2-1, is NAGVMQNPRHLVRRRGQEARLRCSPMKGHSHVYWYRQLPEEGLKFMVYLQKENIIDESGMPKERFSAEFPKEGPSILRIQQVVRGDSAAYFCASSPTRGPELIYNEQFFGPGTRLTVL.

This clone has just one count. The chain couples TRBV7-9 to TRBJ2-5; TRBD2 matches 8 bases. CDR3 length: 17 residues. CDR1 is SEHNR, CDR2 FQNEAQ, per germline (reference sequence). V lost 1 base and J lost 5; bases outside the gene matches: 12. CDR3 sequence (DNA): TGTGCCAGCAGCTTAGGAAGGAGCGGGGGAATTCAGGAGACCCAGTACTTC. This translates into CASSLGRSGGIQETQYF.

The chain couples TRBV30 to TRBJ2-1, with D unresolved. The CDR3 extends over 13 amino acids. Germline assignment: CDR1 GTSNPN and CDR2 SVGIG (reference sequence). The germline V and J ends were trimmed by 3 bases and 2 bases, with 8 bases remaining between them. The CDR3 bases are TGTGCCTGGAGGGGTGGAGCCTACAATGAGCAGTTCTTC. Translated: CAWRGGAYNEQFF.